This T cell receptor (beta chain) appears in the sequencing data of a study of human T cells and chemical hapten exposure. On the study more broadly: During the roughly 25-week study period, patients had diphenylcyclopropenone applied to the scalp every week.

From the RACE reads, TCRdb called clonotypes with MiXCR, one entry per CDR3 protein. The repertoire holds some 59,000 distinct CDR3 sequences, with 11% as singletons. This clonotype was counted only a few times. Antigen specificity is unknown. Specified time point: pre-sensitization, week 0. Documented treatment: therapeutic diphenylcyclopropenone sensitization with weekly scalp DPC. People who gave samples had alopecia, were 18 to 70 years old, and were suitable for DPC. From whole blood left unfractionated, total RNA was extracted. General study points: Expanded TCRs produced significantly more large CDR3 similarity clusters than controls did.

This CDR3 comprises 15 residues. V was shortened by 10 bases and J by 3 bases, with 21 bases between the two germline ends. Per the germline V gene, CDR1 is MNHEY and CDR2 is SVGEGT. This specimen was whole blood, taken in connection with sensitization to the hapten diphenylcyclopropenone (DPC). The source of this sequence is a woman between 35 and 50 years old with alopecia areata. Some clones in this sample may be carry-over from other donors' samples. V is TRBV6-2 or TRBV6-3 and J is TRBJ1-2; D might be TRBD1 (6 bases). The CDR3: CATDLSDSRHYGYTF. The CDR3 nucleotides are TGTGCCACCGACCTTTCGGACAGTAGGCACTATGGCTACACCTTC.